This record covers a single T cell receptor beta chain. Antigen unknown. The data are from a study of T cell repertoires in cytomegalovirus infection. Study-level information: A matching HLA type, together with CMV infection, was signaled by public TCR beta signatures.

Study-level results: The ex vivo response was dominated by HLA-C-restricted CMV-specific TCR beta clonotypes.

MiXCR, run by TCRdb on the reads, gives a single entry per CDR3 protein. The table records just over 150,000 distinct CDR3 sequences, around 20% of them present only once. The CDR3 runs 16 residues. The V gene end was trimmed by 3 bases and the J gene end by 9 bases; junction bases not matched to a gene: 15. Germline loops: CDR1 SGHRS, CDR2 YFSETQ. Specimen: PBMCs. This TCR derives from a human donor in good health (CMV status not recorded). Some clones in this sample may be carry-over from other donors' samples. The chain links TRBV5-1 to TRBJ2-1; the match to TRBD2 covers 7 bases. CDR3 DNA sequence: TGCGCCAGCAGCTCTCTAGCGACCAGGGAGGGTATTGAGCAGTTCTTC. Its protein is CASSSLATREGIEQFF.